This TCR beta chain was identified during a study of cytomegalovirus exposure and HLA in healthy donors. Every donor was a healthy person donating bone marrow. At the time of sampling, donors were nominally healthy, though unrecorded immune exposures were likely. Trimming removed 7 bases at V and 0 bases at J, with 11 bases between. CDR1 is SNHLY and CDR2 is FYNNEI in the germline V gene. This CDR3 has 14 residues. Amplification used 60 Vbeta primers and 13 Jbeta primers. Here immunoSEQ multiplex PCR was the method, and the copy in TCRdb shows in-frame clones only, minus some. The sample shows around 130,000 clones, about 81% of them seen only once.

This sequence joins TRBV2 and TRBJ2-3; D is perhaps TRBD1 (5 bases). Sequenced sample: PBMCs. The clonotype comes from a middle-aged woman in good health and CMV-seropositive. CDR3 bases: TGTGCCAGCACTTTAGGGGCTAGCACAGATACGCAGTATTTT. Its protein product is CASTLGASTDTQYF.